Listed below are T cell receptor beta chains from one sample, sequenced in a study of OX40 agonist ivuxolimab in advanced cancers. TCRdb's table, derived via immunoSEQ multiplex PCR, lists solely in-frame clones and lacks some. The data show 80,000 or so clones, with around 85% seen just once and 2% to 3% held by the top ten. Source: CD4+ or CD8+ T cells sorted from blood, taken in a trial of the OX40 agonist ivuxolimab. The receptors shown here come from an adult with an advanced solid tumor such as melanoma, head and neck, liver or kidney cancer. CDR3s include the opening cysteine and the closing phenylalanine or tryptophan. The D gene is left open where the match is weak. Size is omitted from some rows. Given values are once, few, many or a class for expanded clones.

d_gene	v_gene	abundance	j_gene	CDR3nt	CDR3aa
.	TRBV14	.	TRBJ1-4	TGTGCCAGCAGCCTCCTCGGGTCAACTAATGAAAAACTGTTTTTT	CASSLLGSTNEKLFF
.	TRBV2	.	TRBJ1-1	TGTGCCAGCAGTACTACAGATCTGAACACTGAAGCTTTCTTT	CASSTTDLNTEAFF
.	TRBV13	.	TRBJ1-2	TGTGCCAGCAGCCCTCCCGGGGCAGGGCGCTATGGCTACACCTTC	CASSPPGAGRYGYTF
.	TRBV25-1	.	TRBJ2-2	TGTGCCAGCAGTGAGGGGGCCGGGGAGCTGTTTTTT	CASSEGAGELFF
.	TRBV2	.	TRBJ2-7	TGTGCCAGCAGTGAACTAGGGACCTCAAACTCCTACGAGCAGTACTTC	CASSELGTSNSYEQYF
.	TRBV5-1	.	TRBJ2-5	TGCGCCAGCAGCTTGGCAGGGGCAGAGACCCAGTACTTC	CASSLAGAETQYF
.	TRBV14	.	TRBJ1-6	TGTGCCAGCAGCCAATCACTTTCACCCCTCCACTTT	CASSQSLSPLHF
.	TRBV27	.	TRBJ1-2	TGTGCCAGCAGTTTATGGGCCAGTAGGTTAGGTGGCTACACCTTC	CASSLWASRLGGYTF
.	TRBV11-2	.	TRBJ2-7	TGTGCCAGCAGCCCCGGACCCAGGGTGGGTTACGAGCAGTACTTC	CASSPGPRVGYEQYF
.	TRBV11-2	.	TRBJ2-1	TGTGCCAGCAGCTTAGATCCAAGGGTGGGCGGTGAGCAGTTCTTC	CASSLDPRVGGEQFF
.	TRBV27	.	TRBJ2-2	TGTGCCAGCCAGTTACAGACGAACACCGGGGAGCTGTTTTTT	CASQLQTNTGELFF
.	TRBV28	.	TRBJ2-1	TGTGCCAGCAGTTTAGGGAAAGTCGGATACAATGAGCAGTTCTTC	CASSLGKVGYNEQFF
.	TRBV15	.	TRBJ2-7	TGTGCCACCAGCAGAGATCTAGGGTCCCTCGGCGAGCAGTACTTC	CATSRDLGSLGEQYF
TRBD1	TRBV6-1	.	TRBJ2-2	TGTGCCAGCAGGGGACAGCTGAACACCGGGGAGCTGTTTTTT	CASRGQLNTGELFF
.	TRBV4-1	.	TRBJ1-4	TGCGCCAGCAGCCCCGCCGGAGGTTTTGACGAAAAACTGTTTTTT	CASSPAGGFDEKLFF
.	TRBV7-9	once	TRBJ1-3	TGTGCCAGCAGCTTAGCCACCAGCTCTGGAAACACCATATATTTT	CASSLATSSGNTIYF
.	TRBV10-3	.	TRBJ2-1	TGTGCCGTTCAAACCGGGTCAAATTCGGAGGGCAATGAGCAGTTCTTC	CAVQTGSNSEGNEQFF
.	TRBV6-6	.	TRBJ2-7	TGTGCCAGCAGTTACTCGGCCACCACTCAAAGCTACGAGCAGTACTTC	CASSYSATTQSYEQYF
TRBD1	TRBV5-1	few	TRBJ2-7	TGCGCCAGCAGCTTGGAGGCAGGGGGCTTTTACGAGCAGTACTTC	CASSLEAGGFYEQYF
.	TRBV27	few	TRBJ1-6	TGTGCCAGCAGACCGACAGGCGCGAATTCACCCCTCCACTTT	CASRPTGANSPLHF
TRBD1	TRBV5-1	.	TRBJ2-7	TGCGCCAGCAGCTTGGGACAGGGGAACGAGCAGTACTTC	CASSLGQGNEQYF
.	TRBV23-1	.	TRBJ2-6	TGCGCCAGCAGAAGGGTCAGGGAGGTAAGGGCTGGGGCCAACGTCCTGACTTTC	CASRRVREVRAGANVLTF
TRBD2	TRBV10-1	.	TRBJ2-3	TGCGCCAGCAGTGGTCCTAGCGGGGGGACACGTCCCCGCACAGATACGCAGTATTTT	CASSGPSGGTRPRTDTQYF
TRBD1	TRBV5-1	.	TRBJ1-1	TGCGCCAGCAGCTCGGGACAGGGGGACACTGAAGCTTTCTTT	CASSSGQGDTEAFF
.	TRBV11-1	.	TRBJ2-1	TGTGCCAGCAGCCGGGAACTAGTATCCGAGCAGTTCTTC	CASSRELVSEQFF
.	TRBV6-4	once	TRBJ1-3	TGTGCCAGCAGTGACCACCGAGGACAGCCCTCTGGAAACACCATATATTTT	CASSDHRGQPSGNTIYF
.	TRBV2	.	TRBJ1-5	TGTGCCAGCAGCCCAGATCTGCAGCCCCAGCATTTT	CASSPDLQPQHF
.	TRBV28	.	TRBJ1-4	TGTGCCAGCAGGCCGACTGGGGGTAATGAAAAACTGTTTTTT	CASRPTGGNEKLFF
TRBD1	TRBV7-3	.	TRBJ2-5	TGTGCCAGCAGCTTAGGGACAGGGGGCGAGACCCAGTACTTC	CASSLGTGGETQYF